This TCR beta chain appears in the sequencing data of a study of shared clonotypes between healthy human individuals. Sequenced by immunoSEQ multiplex PCR; TCRdb stores in-frame clones only, minus some. The sample lists about 1.5 million clones, about 96% occurring once. The CDR3 runs 16 residues. V was cut by 3 bases and J by 12 bases, with 24 bases left in between. Germline CDR1 is KGHSH and CDR2 is LQKENI. The chain recombines TRBV18 with TRBJ2-1; the D gene is possibly TRBD1 (6 bases). The TCR was taken from a young man in good health. The sequenced material came from naive CD4+ T cells sorted from blood. Described subset: CD45RA+ positively selected. The CDR3 DNA reads as TGTGCCAGCTCACCCCCCCTCAATTGGGGGCTAATAATGCAGTTCTTC. Encoded protein: CASSPPLNWGLIMQFF.